This TCR beta chain was identified during a study of blood T cell repertoires in COVID-19. Source study methods: Researchers report that nucleated cell counts were estimated from reference gene primer amplification. Profiled with immunoSEQ multiplex PCR; TCRdb holds only in-frame clones, not every one. V, J and clone size reflect that table, while D and trimming were determined from the DNA. The repertoire holds some 16,000 clones, roughly 85% seen once, with under 45% in the top ten. CDR1 is SGHNT, CDR2 YENEEA, per germline. The CDR3 consists of 16 residues. The V gene end was trimmed by 5 bases and the J gene end by 7 bases; junction bases not matched to a gene: 10.

The sample comprised peripheral blood. The receptor was derived from a man between 65 and 80 years old in a cohort sampled during active COVID-19. The genes are TRBV11-3 and TRBJ2-7; 14 bases align to TRBD2. The CDR3 bases are TGTGCCAGCAGCCCGGGGACTAGCGGGAGTTTGGGGGAGCAGTACTTC. It encodes CASSPGTSGSLGEQYF.